This T cell receptor (beta chain) originates from a study of CD8+CD57+ T cells in acquired aplastic anemia. About the research overall: Yields of DNA that came from sorted CD4+ and CD8+ cells averaged approximately 3.5 ug.

CDR3 and TCR beta VDJ profiling relied on a genomic DNA template. MiXCR, run by TCRdb on the reads, gives a single entry per CDR3 protein. The top ten clones hold over 20% of a sample with 33,000 or so distinct CDR3 sequences, around 80% of them seen once. The CDR3 has 14 residues. The V gene's germline CDR1 is SNHLY and CDR2 FYNNEI. The V end lost 4 bases, the J end lost 3 bases, and 11 bases lay between the germline ends. This rearrangement joins TRBV2 to TRBJ2-3; TRBD1 or TRBD2 may be the D gene (5 bases each). Sequencing used sorted CD4+, CD8+, or CD8+CD57+ T cells (not recorded which) from PBMCs. The sequence was obtained from a human donor in good health, serving as a control. For the CDR3, the DNA is TGTGCCAGCAGTGGAGAGGGGATGACAGATACGCAGTATTTT. It codes for CASSGEGMTDTQYF. The entire variable domain, with the rest obtained from reference TRBV2 and TRBJ2-3, is as follows: EPEVTQTPSHQVTQMGQEVILRCVPISNHLYFYWYRQILGQKVEFLVSFYNNEISEKSEIFDDQFSVERPDGSNFTLKIRSTKLEDSAMYFCASSGEGMTDTQYFGPGTRLTVL.